What follows are 21 T cell receptor beta chains derived from one specimen sequenced in a study of T cell clonality in common variable immunodeficiency. Antigens for these TCRs are unknown. Findings and caveats of the study: Fewer deletions and N-nucleotide insertions were reportedly seen in common variable immunodeficiency TCR beta sequences.

Clones were read by immunoSEQ multiplex PCR, and TCRdb kept only the in-frame ones, dropping some. The sample yields 15,000 to 20,000 clones, without any singletons. The sample was peripheral blood mononuclear cells. Every receptor here comes from a human donor with common variable immunodeficiency.

This clone showed up many times. Read data end 3 residues before the CDR3 end; the end is taken from the germline J gene. The V gene is TRBV19, the J gene TRBJ1-2, with D possibly being TRBD1 (6 bases). The germline CDR1 and CDR2 sequences are LNHDA and SQIVND (reference sequence). The CDR3 is made up of 15 amino acids. The CDR3 DNA, read in part, is TGTGCCAGTAGTATAGATGGGGGCCGGATGCCAGGC. Residues: CASSIDGGRMPG. The CDR3 in its entirety is CASSIDGGRMPGYTF.

This clone was counted at least ten times. The read stops 3 residues short of the end of the CDR3; the missing end is completed from the germline J gene. The rearrangement joins TRBV11-3 to TRBJ2-1; D remains ambiguous. Trimming shortened V by 4 bases and J by 8 bases, and 15 bases separated the two germline ends. CDR3 size: 14 residues. Per germline, CDR1 SGHNT and CDR2 YENEEA. The chain's CDR3 is CASSSGWVTDEQFF. CDR3 DNA, as far as it was read: TGTGCCAGCAGCTCAGGATGGGTGACCGATGAG.

This clone was picked up many times. The sequence runs out 3 residues before the end of the CDR3; the remainder is reconstructed from the germline J gene. The chain links TRBV5-1 to TRBJ2-3; 9 positions match TRBD1. The CDR3 is made up of 16 amino acids. The germline gives CDR1 SGHRS, CDR2 YFSETQ. V shed 3 bases, J shed 0 bases, and the junction held 5 bases outside the gene matches. This CDR3 is CASSSLTGGSTDTQYF. The sequenced part of the CDR3 DNA is TGCGCCAGCAGCTCCCTGACAGGGGGTAGCACAGATACG.

This clone was recorded at least ten times. The missing CDR3 end, 3 residues past where the read stops, is filled in from the germline J gene. The J gene is TRBJ1-5, the V gene TRBV20-1; 9 nucleotides agree with TRBD1. This CDR3 has 13 amino acids. The V gene's germline CDR1 is DFQATT and CDR2 SNEGSKA (reference sequence). Losses at the gene ends were 6 bases for V and 5 bases for J; bases not matched to a gene: 5. The CDR3 here is CSARGDRDQPQHF. CDR3 bases read: TGCAGTGCCAGGGGGGACAGGGATCAGCCC.

By proportion, this clone is medium-sized (0.01 to 0.1%). With the read ending 3 residues before the CDR3 end, the germline J gene is used to fill in that end. This chain uses TRBV5-8 with TRBJ1-1; TRBD1 is a possible D gene (6 bases). This CDR3 has 12 amino acids. Germline lookup yields CDR1 SGHTS and CDR2 YDEGEE. CDR3: CASSLVTGQAFF. Partial CDR3 DNA: TGTGCCAGCAGCTTGGTTACAGGGCAA.

This clone was picked up many times. The read halts 3 residues ahead of the CDR3 end, with the missing end drawn from the germline J gene. This chain links TRBV7-9 with TRBJ2-7, with D tentatively TRBD1 (5 bases). Per germline, CDR1 SEHNR and CDR2 FQNEAQ (reference sequence). Trimming left V 1 base short and J 2 bases short, with 12 bases between. There are 15 residues in the CDR3. CDR3 DNA, as far as it was read: TGTGCCAGCAGCTTAGAAGGCGACAGAGCCTACGAG. Its protein product is CASSLEGDRAYE. The whole CDR3 sequence is CASSLEGDRAYEQYF.

There are many counts of this clone. With the read ending 3 residues before the CDR3 end, the germline J gene is used to fill in that end. The chain is built from TRBV19 and TRBJ2-2; 15 bases fit TRBD2. The junction had 4 bases not matched to a gene; V was cut back by 6 bases and J by 2 bases. In germline, CDR1 is LNHDA, CDR2 SQIVND (reference sequence). CDR3 length equals 17 residues. The CDR3 DNA, read in part, is TGTGCCAGTAGAGGACTAGCGGGAGGGCCCAACACCGGGGAG. It is translated as CASRGLAGGPNTGE. The CDR3, in full, reads CASRGLAGGPNTGELFF.

This clone was seen repeatedly, ten times or more. The read ends 3 residues before the CDR3 terminus; that terminus is restored from the germline J gene. J is TRBJ2-2 and V is TRBV19, with TRBD2 identical over 8 bases. Germline V gene sequence: CDR1 LNHDA, CDR2 SQIVND (reference sequence). CDR3 length: 15 residues. V lost 10 bases to trimming and J lost 6 bases; unmatched junction nucleotides: 13. The CDR3 reads CATKLRAGVPGELFF. CDR3 bases read: TGTGCCACCAAATTGCGAGCGGGAGTTCCCGGGGAG.

This clone was seen many times. The CDR3 end is not reached by the read, which stops 3 residues before it; the germline J gene fills it in. The chain recombines TRBV18 with TRBJ2-7; 8 positions agree with TRBD2. The V segment lost 3 bases and the J segment 3 bases; nucleotides outside the gene matches: 10. Germline CDR1 is KGHSH and CDR2 is LQKENI. This CDR3 contains 16 residues. CDR3 region: CASSPKEREIVYEQYF. CDR3 DNA (partial): TGTGCCAGCTCACCCAAGGAGCGGGAGATAGTCTACGAG.

This clone was counted only a few times. Read sequence stops 3 residues before the CDR3 end, and the germline J gene provides the missing end. This chain connects TRBV7-8 to TRBJ1-3; D unresolved. Germline V CDR1 and CDR2: SGHVS, FQNEAQ. The CDR3 covers 14 residues. V lost 5 bases, J lost 2 bases, and 10 bases lay in between. CDR3 loop: CASSPGTAGNTIYF. The covered CDR3 bases are TGTGCCAGCAGCCCAGGAACGGCTGGAAACACC.

This clone was counted ten times or more. The CDR3: CSALAGEGGDTDTQYF. CDR3 DNA (partial): TGCAGTGCACTAGCGGGAGAGGGAGGTGACACAGATACG. This rearrangement joins TRBV20-1 to TRBJ2-3, with 11 bases identical to TRBD2. Read coverage stops 3 residues before the CDR3 terminus; the germline J gene supplies the remainder. This CDR3 contains 16 residues. CDR1 and CDR2 (germline): DFQATT, SNEGSKA (reference sequence). V lost 6 bases to trimming and J lost 2 bases; unmatched junction nucleotides: 10.

To note about this clone: The junction departs from germline at one end; a sequencing error may be responsible. The CDR3 end is not reached by the read, which stops 3 residues before it; the germline J gene fills it in. The chain is built from TRBV18 and TRBJ2-2; D not certain. The germline gives CDR1 KGHSH, CDR2 LQKENI. The CDR3 consists of 16 residues. The DNA read from the CDR3 is TGTGCCAGCTCACAACTGGGCCAAACGAACGCCGGGGAG. Protein sequence: CASSQLGQTNAGE. The complete CDR3 sequence is CASSQLGQTNAGELFF.

This clone came up many times. From the germline J gene comes the end of the CDR3, since the read stops 3 residues before it. This chain uses TRBV20-1 with TRBJ2-4; 7 bases line up with TRBD2. J was trimmed by 8 bases and V by 0 bases; bases with no gene match: 19. This CDR3 contains 18 residues. In germline, CDR1 is DFQATT, CDR2 SNEGSKA (reference sequence). The CDR3 DNA, read in part, is TGCAGTGCTAGAGATAGTCGGCCAGCGGGAAAGTTGAGGGACATT. This translates into CSARDSRPAGKLRDI. The CDR3, in full, reads CSARDSRPAGKLRDIQYF.

In its sample, this clone was seen a few times. Sequencing ends 3 residues short of the CDR3 end; the germline J gene provides the rest. The rearrangement uses TRBV11-3 and TRBJ1-1, with 7 bases aligning to TRBD1. Per the germline V gene, CDR1 is SGHNT and CDR2 is YENEEA. J lost 4 bases, V lost 5 bases, and 7 bases had no gene match. This CDR3 has 14 amino acids. CDR3 residues: CASSQTGESTEAFF. CDR3 DNA, as far as it was read: TGTGCCAGCAGCCAAACAGGGGAGAGCACTGAA.

This clone appeared many times. The CDR3 is cut off 3 residues early in the read; its end comes from the germline J gene. The genes are TRBV20-1 and TRBJ1-2, with 8 bases that match TRBD1. V dropped 5 bases and J dropped 5; count of bases not matched to a gene: 7. Germline values: CDR1 DFQATT, CDR2 SNEGSKA (reference sequence). The length of the CDR3 is 13 residues. The CDR3 DNA, read in part, is TGCAGTGCTCCTCCGACAGGGGAGTATGGC. Its protein is CSAPPTGEYG. The entire CDR3 is CSAPPTGEYGYTF.

This clone was seen more than once but under ten times. A junction boundary mismatches the germline segment, possibly from a read error. From the germline J gene comes the end of the CDR3, since the read stops 3 residues before it. The chain links TRBV7-3 to TRBJ2-7, with D maybe TRBD1 (6 bases). This CDR3 has 13 amino acids. CDR1 is SGHTA and CDR2 is FQGTGA in the germline V gene. The covered CDR3 bases are TGTTCCAGCAGCGTTTCACAGGGCTACGAG. Its translation is CSSSVSQGYE. The full CDR3 is CSSSVSQGYEQYF.

This clone has a count of ten or more. Coverage ceases 3 residues before the CDR3 finishes, and the germline J gene fills in the end. The V call is TRBV7-8, the J call TRBJ2-7; 9 positions agree with TRBD1. Germline-derived CDR1 and CDR2 are SGHVS and FQNEAQ. After removal of 1 base from V and 5 bases from J, the junction contained 3 bases not matched to a gene. The CDR3 has 14 residues. The DNA read from the CDR3 is TGTGCCAGCAGCTTAGGGGGGGACAGGGACGAG. Residues: CASSLGGDRDE. From start to end, the CDR3 is CASSLGGDRDEQYF.

This clone was observed many times. The read halts 3 residues ahead of the CDR3 end, with the missing end drawn from the germline J gene. The V and J genes are TRBV29-1 and TRBJ2-3, with 11 bases lining up with TRBD2. The germline CDR1 and CDR2 sequences are SQVTM and ANQGSEA. The trim removed 5 bases at V and 1 base at J, leaving 5 bases unmatched. This CDR3 has 15 residues. CDR3 in amino acids: CSVQGTSGGTDTQYF. The CDR3 bases that were read are TGCAGCGTTCAAGGGACTAGCGGTGGCACAGATACG.

This clone was detected many times. The sequence runs out 3 residues before the end of the CDR3; the remainder is reconstructed from the germline J gene. The chain couples TRBV30 to TRBJ2-1; TRBD1 is a possible D gene (6 bases). Per the germline V gene, CDR1 is GTSNPN and CDR2 is SVGIG (reference sequence). V was pared by 2 bases and J by 0 bases, with 17 bases between. This CDR3 has 17 amino acids. CDR3 loop: CAWSPWDTWSSYNEQFF. The part of the CDR3 DNA that was read is TGTGCCTGGAGTCCATGGGACACTTGGAGCTCCTACAATGAG.

This clone came up many times. The read comes to an end 3 residues before the CDR3 does, leaving the germline J gene to fill in the end. V usage is TRBV19 and J usage is TRBJ2-2; maybe TRBD1 (5 bases). The CDR3 is 14 residues long. Germline values: CDR1 LNHDA, CDR2 SQIVND (reference sequence). Deletions cut 4 bases from V and 7 bases from J, with 13 bases between. The CDR3: CASSTQGTGGELFF. CDR3 bases read: TGTGCCAGTAGTACCCAGGGAACGGGCGGGGAG. The variable domain in full, with the rest retrieved from reference TRBV19 and TRBJ2-2, is DGGITQSPKYLFRKEGQNVTLSCEQNLNHDAMYWYRQDPGQGLRLIYYSQIVNDFQKGDIAEGYSVSREKKESFPLTVTSAQKNPTAFYLCASSTQGTGGELFFGEGSRLTVL.

This clone showed up many times. The observed sequence ends 3 residues before the CDR3 terminus, with the missing tail filled in from the germline J gene. V gene TRBV10-1 combines with J gene TRBJ2-5; TRBD1 aligns across 7 bases. This CDR3 comprises 15 residues. The ends lost 3 bases at V and 3 bases at J; junction bases unmatched: 7. CDR1 and CDR2 from the germline V gene are WNHNN and SYGVQD (reference sequence). The CDR3 loop is CASSDAQTGKETQYF. The covered CDR3 bases are TGCGCCAGCAGTGATGCTCAGACAGGGAAAGAGACC.